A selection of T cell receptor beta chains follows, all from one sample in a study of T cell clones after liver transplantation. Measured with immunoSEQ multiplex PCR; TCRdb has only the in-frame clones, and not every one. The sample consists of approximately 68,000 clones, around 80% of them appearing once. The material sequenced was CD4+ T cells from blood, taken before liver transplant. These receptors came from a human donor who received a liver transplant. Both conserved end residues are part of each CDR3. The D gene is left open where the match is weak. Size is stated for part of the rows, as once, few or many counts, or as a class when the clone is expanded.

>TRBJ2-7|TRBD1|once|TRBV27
CASKLTGTVYEQYF
TGTGCCAGCAAATTAACGGGGACAGTATACGAGCAGTACTTC
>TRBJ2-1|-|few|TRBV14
CASRQKAAYNEQFF
TGTGCCAGCAGGCAAAAAGCGGCCTACAATGAGCAGTTCTTC
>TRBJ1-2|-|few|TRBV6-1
CASSGYGYTF
TGTGCCAGCAGTGGGTATGGCTACACCTTC
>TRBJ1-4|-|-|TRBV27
CASSLLGKVGEKLFF
TGTGCCAGCAGTTTATTGGGGAAGGTGGGTGAAAAACTGTTTTTT
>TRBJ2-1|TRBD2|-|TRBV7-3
CASSFGLAGVGEQFF
TGTGCCAGCAGCTTTGGGCTAGCGGGAGTCGGTGAGCAGTTCTTC
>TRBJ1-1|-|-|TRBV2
CASMAPTGFNTEAFF
TGTGCCAGCATGGCCCCAACAGGGTTCAACACTGAAGCTTTCTTT
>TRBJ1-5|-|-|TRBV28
CASSLRGGLGQPQHF
TGTGCCAGCAGTCTCCGCGGGGGGCTTGGGCAGCCCCAGCATTTT
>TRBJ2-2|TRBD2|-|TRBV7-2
CASSLGTSLTGELFF
TGTGCCAGCAGCTTAGGGACTAGCCTCACCGGGGAGCTGTTTTTT
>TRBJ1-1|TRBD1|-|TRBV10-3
CAIRELDRGQTEAFF
TGTGCCATCAGAGAGCTGGACAGGGGGCAAACTGAAGCTTTCTTT
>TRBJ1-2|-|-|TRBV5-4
CASSLDRIYGYTF
TGTGCCAGCAGCTTAGACAGGATCTATGGCTACACCTTC
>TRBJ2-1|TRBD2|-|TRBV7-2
CASSSPAGGRAYNEQFF
TGTGCCAGCAGCTCCCCAGCGGGCGGGAGGGCCTACAATGAGCAGTTCTTC
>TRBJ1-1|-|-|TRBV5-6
CASSFGQAVWAEAFF
TGTGCCAGCAGCTTCGGCCAGGCAGTTTGGGCTGAAGCTTTCTTT
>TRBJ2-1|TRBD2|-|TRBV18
CASSPAFSLLAGRGEQFF
TGTGCCAGCTCCCCCGCTTTCAGTTTGCTAGCGGGACGTGGTGAGCAGTTCTTC
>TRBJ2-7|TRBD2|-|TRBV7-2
CASSPRTSGSYEQYF
TGTGCCAGCAGTCCTCGGACTAGCGGGAGTTACGAGCAGTACTTC
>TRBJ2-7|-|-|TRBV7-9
CASIDLRDPLGEQYF
TGTGCCAGCATCGACCTCCGGGATCCCTTAGGGGAGCAGTACTTC
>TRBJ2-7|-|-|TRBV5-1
CASSSSATPRIYEQYF
TGCGCCAGCAGCTCCTCGGCTACACCCCGAATCTACGAGCAGTACTTC
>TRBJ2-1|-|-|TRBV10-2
CASSRYSKSLNEQFF
TGCGCCAGCAGCAGATACTCTAAAAGTCTCAATGAGCAGTTCTTC